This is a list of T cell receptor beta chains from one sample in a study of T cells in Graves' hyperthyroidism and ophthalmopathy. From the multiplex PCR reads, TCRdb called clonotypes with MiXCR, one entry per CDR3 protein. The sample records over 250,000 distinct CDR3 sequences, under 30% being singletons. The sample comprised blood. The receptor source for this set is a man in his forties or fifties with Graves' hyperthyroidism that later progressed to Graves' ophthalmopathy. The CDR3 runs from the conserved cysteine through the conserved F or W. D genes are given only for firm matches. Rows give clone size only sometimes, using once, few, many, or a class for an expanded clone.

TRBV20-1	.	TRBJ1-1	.	CSAPYPGRQTTEAFF	TGCAGTGCGCCCTACCCCGGCAGACAAACCACTGAAGCTTTCTTT
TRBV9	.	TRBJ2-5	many	CASSVDRTTQETQYF	TGTGCCAGCAGCGTAGACAGGACAACACAAGAGACCCAGTACTTC
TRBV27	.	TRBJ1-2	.	CASRRTQQESLYGYTF	TGTGCCAGCAGGCGAACCCAACAGGAATCCTTATATGGCTACACCTTC
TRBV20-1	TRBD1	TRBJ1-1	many	CSARRPGTGNTEAFF	TGCAGTGCTAGACGACCCGGGACAGGGAACACTGAAGCTTTCTTT
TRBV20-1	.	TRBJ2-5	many	CSARSVSQVSETQYF	TGCAGTGCTAGATCCGTTTCCCAGGTTTCGGAGACCCAGTACTTC
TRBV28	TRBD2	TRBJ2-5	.	CASLSGGAYETQYF	TGTGCCAGCTTGTCCGGGGGGGCGTACGAGACCCAGTACTTC
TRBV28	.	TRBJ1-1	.	CASSLHSSNTEAFF	TGTGCCAGCAGTTTGCACAGTTCGAACACTGAAGCTTTCTTT
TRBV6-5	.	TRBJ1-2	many	CASSYPSEGEGYTF	TGTGCCAGCAGTTACCCATCCGAGGGCGAGGGCTACACCTTC
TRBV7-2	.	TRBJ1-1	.	CASSSTGHLGTEAFF	TGTGCCAGCAGCTCGACGGGGCATTTGGGCACTGAAGCTTTCTTT
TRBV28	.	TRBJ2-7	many	CASSRTGLLYEQYF	TGTGCCAGCAGCCGAACGGGATTACTCTACGAGCAGTACTTC
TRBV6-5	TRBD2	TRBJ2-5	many	CASTPGTSGRRETQYF	TGTGCCAGCACCCCAGGGACTAGCGGGAGACGGGAGACCCAGTACTTC
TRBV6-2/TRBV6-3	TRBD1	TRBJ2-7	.	CASSYSSNRATGSDEQYF	TGTGCCAGCAGTTACTCGAGCAATAGGGCGACAGGGTCGGACGAGCAGTACTTC
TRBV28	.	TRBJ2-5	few	CASSLTYAGETQYF	TGTGCCAGCAGCCTTACATATGCAGGGGAGACCCAGTACTTC
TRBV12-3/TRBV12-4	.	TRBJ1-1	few	CASAVNTEAFF	TGTGCCAGCGCGGTTAACACTGAAGCTTTCTTT
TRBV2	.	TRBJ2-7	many	CASQQKVLGEQYF	TGTGCCAGCCAGCAGAAGGTATTAGGGGAGCAGTACTTC
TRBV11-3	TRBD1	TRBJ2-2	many	CASSPTGVIGTGELFF	TGTGCCAGCAGTCCCACAGGGGTTATTGGCACCGGGGAGCTGTTTTTT
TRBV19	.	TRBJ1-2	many	CASSFRGQGGYTF	TGTGCCAGTAGTTTCCGGGGGCAGGGTGGCTACACCTTC
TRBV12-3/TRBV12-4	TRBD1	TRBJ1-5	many	CASSRQGGDQPQHF	TGTGCCAGCAGCAGACAGGGGGGGGATCAGCCCCAGCATTTT
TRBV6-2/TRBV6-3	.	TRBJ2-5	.	CASSPFQKLQETQYF	TGTGCCAGCAGTCCGTTCCAGAAACTCCAAGAGACCCAGTACTTC
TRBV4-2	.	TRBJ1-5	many	CASSRGGGSFGNQPQHF	TGTGCCAGCAGCCGAGGGGGAGGGTCTTTTGGCAATCAGCCCCAGCATTTT
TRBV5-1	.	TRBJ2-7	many	CASSLDGTYEQYF	TGCGCCAGCAGCTTGGACGGAACCTACGAGCAGTACTTC
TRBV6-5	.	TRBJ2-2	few	CASSYSGQSGGELFF	TGTGCCAGCAGTTACTCCGGACAGTCCGGCGGGGAGCTGTTTTTT
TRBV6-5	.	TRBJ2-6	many	CASSYSFVSGANVLTF	TGTGCCAGCAGTTACTCTTTTGTCTCTGGGGCCAACGTCCTGACTTTC
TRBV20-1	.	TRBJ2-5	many	CSARGLLTGETQYF	TGCAGTGCTAGAGGTCTATTAACGGGGGAGACCCAGTACTTC
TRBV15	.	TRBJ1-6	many	CATSRGAGLDSPLHF	TGTGCCACCAGCAGAGGAGCAGGGCTTGATTCACCCCTCCACTTT
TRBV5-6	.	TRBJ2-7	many	CASSFNEFYYEQYF	TGTGCCAGCAGCTTCAATGAATTCTACTACGAGCAGTACTTC
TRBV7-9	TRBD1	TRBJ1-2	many	CASSVTGAGGYTF	TGTGCCAGCAGCGTCACAGGGGCGGGGGGCTACACCTTC
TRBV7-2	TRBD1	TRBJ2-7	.	CASSSGYRGDEQYF	TGTGCCAGCAGCAGCGGATACAGGGGGGACGAGCAGTACTTC
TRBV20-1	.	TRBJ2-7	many	CSARTPSSSDYEQYF	TGCAGTGCTAGAACCCCCTCCAGCAGCGACTACGAGCAGTACTTC
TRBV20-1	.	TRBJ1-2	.	CSAREGAYYGYTF	TGCAGTGCCCGAGAAGGGGCCTACTATGGCTACACCTTC
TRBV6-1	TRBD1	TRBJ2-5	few	CASTPTGKETQYF	TGTGCCAGCACCCCGACAGGGAAAGAGACCCAGTACTTC
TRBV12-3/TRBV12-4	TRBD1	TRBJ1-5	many	CASSRTGHQPQHF	TGTGCCAGCAGCAGGACAGGCCATCAGCCCCAGCATTTT
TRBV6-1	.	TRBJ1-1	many	CASSEARTENTEAFF	TGTGCCAGCAGTGAAGCGAGGACAGAAAACACTGAAGCTTTCTTT
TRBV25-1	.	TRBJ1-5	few	CASSDRGGQPQHF	TGTGCCAGCAGTGACAGGGGTGGGCAGCCCCAGCATTTT
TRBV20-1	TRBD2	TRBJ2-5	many	CSARDPLAGTQYF	TGCAGTGCTAGAGATCCTCTAGCGGGGACCCAGTACTTC
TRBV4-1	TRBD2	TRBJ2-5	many	CASSQDPLAGVGFQETQYF	TGCGCCAGCAGCCAAGACCCCCTAGCGGGAGTGGGGTTTCAAGAGACCCAGTACTTC
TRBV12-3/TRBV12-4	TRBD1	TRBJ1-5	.	CASSWGQGFNQPQHF	TGTGCCAGCAGTTGGGGACAGGGTTTCAATCAGCCCCAGCATTTT
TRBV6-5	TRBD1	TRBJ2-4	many	CASSYKARDRVGGKNIQYF	TGTGCCAGCAGTTACAAGGCCCGGGACAGGGTAGGAGGCAAAAACATTCAGTACTTC